These 22 T cell receptor beta chains share one sample of origin, sequenced in a study of spatial heterogeneity in lung cancer. MiXCR was run by TCRdb on the 5' RACE reads, yielding one entry per CDR3 protein. The data hold about 36,000 distinct CDR3 sequences, with around 5.5% observed a single time. Time point indicated: sample taken at primary tumor resection. No cell sorting; template was whole RNA from tumor, lung tissue or PBMC. This sample comprised PBMCs, obtained at surgery. The receptors derive from a female donor with early-stage non-small cell lung cancer.

V and J are TRBV20-1 and TRBJ2-1; 14 bases agree with TRBD2. The germline gives CDR1 DFQATT, CDR2 SNEGSKA (reference sequence). The CDR3 sequence is 14 residues long. The trim removed 4 bases at V and 8 bases at J, leaving 4 bases unmatched. Here the CDR3 DNA reads TGCAGTGCTATCGGGACTAGCGGGGGTCATGAGCAGTTCTTC. Its protein is CSAIGTSGGHEQFF.

Many counts were recorded for this clonotype. The chain has TRBV27 and TRBJ2-1; a weak D match, TRBD2 (6 bases). The CDR3 length is 15 residues. Trimming stripped 5 bases from V and 1 base from J, with 12 bases between. Germline CDR1 reads MNHEY; CDR2 reads SMNVEV (reference sequence). The CDR3 is CASSPRGSSYNEQFF. CDR3 in DNA: TGTGCCAGCAGTCCCCGGGGGTCTTCCTACAATGAGCAGTTCTTC.

This clonotype came up many times. The chain employs TRBV15 and TRBJ2-1; a possible D gene is TRBD2 (6 bases). Trimming removed 8 bases from V and 9 bases from J, with 17 bases in between. Germline-derived CDR1 and CDR2 are LNHNV and YYDKDF (reference sequence). This CDR3 region has 13 residues. CDR3 bases: TGTGCCACCGCACGGGACTCTCATCTTGAGCAGTTCTTC. It yields the protein CATARDSHLEQFF. The complete variable domain, with remaining parts taken from reference TRBV15 and TRBJ2-1, reads DAMVIQNPRYQVTQFGKPVTLSCSQTLNHNVMYWYQQKSSQAPKLLFHYYDKDFNNEADTPDNFQSRRPNTSFCFLDIRSPGLGDTAMYLCATARDSHLEQFFGPGTRLTVL.

Many counts were recorded for this clonotype. This chain joins TRBV10-1 and TRBJ1-1; the match to TRBD1 covers 8 bases. Trimming took 8 bases from V and 6 from J; bases not matched to a gene: 14. Germline V gene data show CDR1 as WNHNN and CDR2 as SYGVQD (reference sequence). CDR3 length: 15 amino acids. DNA for the CDR3: TGCGCCAGCCGTAAGCAGGGGGCGAGTTTGGCTGAAGCTTTCTTT. Residues: CASRKQGASLAEAFF.

This clonotype was detected ten times or more. The gene calls are TRBV6-1 and TRBJ1-2, with 9 nucleotides matching TRBD1. Germline V gene data show CDR1 as MNHNS and CDR2 as SASEGT. CDR3 length: 15 amino acids. After removal of 4 bases from V and 4 bases from J, the junction contained 7 bases not matched to a gene. The CDR3 spells CASSADRGYSYGYTF. The DNA for the CDR3 is TGTGCCAGCAGTGCCGACAGGGGGTATAGCTATGGCTACACCTTC.

This clonotype was counted many times. The chain has TRBV20-1 and TRBJ2-7; 11 bases map to TRBD2. Germline CDR1 reads DFQATT; CDR2 reads SNEGSKA (reference sequence). CDR3 length: 13 amino acids. The trim removed 4 bases at V and 3 bases at J, leaving 2 bases unmatched. The CDR3 nucleotides read TGCAGTGCTATGACTAGCGGGGTCTACGAGCAGTACTTC. Its protein product is CSAMTSGVYEQYF.

This clonotype was observed many times. CDR3 loop: CASSRGLASDEQYF. As DNA, the CDR3 is TGTGCCAGCAGCCGGGGACTAGCGTCTGACGAGCAGTACTTC. The V and J genes are TRBV12-3 or TRBV12-4 and TRBJ2-7, with 10 bases fitting TRBD2. The V segment lost 6 bases and the J segment 5 bases; nucleotides outside the gene matches: 7. CDR3 length: 14 amino acids.

Sample share makes this clonotype hyperexpanded. The chain combines TRBV7-9 with TRBJ2-7; D gene unclear. The V end was cut by 5 bases, the J end by 3 bases, with 14 bases between. CDR1 SEHNR and CDR2 FQNEAQ come from the germline V gene (reference sequence). The CDR3 extends over 14 amino acids. The CDR3, as DNA: TGTGCCAGCAGCCCATTTCCGGCTGGCTACGAGCAGTACTTC. As protein: CASSPFPAGYEQYF.

Sample share makes this clonotype medium-sized. The chain employs TRBV11-2 and TRBJ1-1; D uncertain. Germline values: CDR1 SGHAT, CDR2 FQNNGV. Trimming shortened V by 6 bases and J by 0 bases, and 14 bases separated the two germline ends. The CDR3 is 15 residues long. CDR3 nucleotides: TGTGCCAGCAGACGCGAGCCGGGAATGAACACTGAAGCTTTCTTT. It encodes CASRREPGMNTEAFF.

This clonotype was observed many times. This rearrangement joins TRBV6-6 to TRBJ1-1, with a tentative D call TRBD1 (5 bases). The V gene's germline CDR1 is MNHNY and CDR2 SVGAGI (reference sequence). V was cut by 6 bases and J by 7 bases, with 18 bases left in between. The CDR3 contains 14 residues. CDR3 DNA: TGTGCCAGCAGACCGGGACTGCTTGACGGTGAAGCTTTCTTT. This codes for CASRPGLLDGEAFF.

This clonotype was counted many times. The chain employs TRBV7-9 and TRBJ2-3; D perhaps matches TRBD2 (6 bases). Deletions cut 2 bases from V and 2 bases from J, with 11 bases between. The length of the CDR3 is 15 residues. Germline values: CDR1 SEHNR, CDR2 FQNEAQ (reference sequence). The chain's CDR3 is CASSLTGLLTDTQYF. Here the CDR3 DNA reads TGTGCCAGCAGCTTAACCGGACTACTCACAGATACGCAGTATTTT.

This clonotype was observed many times. The chain couples TRBV20-1 to TRBJ2-1; 9 bases map to TRBD2. The CDR3 runs 14 residues. V shed 4 bases, J shed 4 bases, and the junction held 5 bases outside the gene matches. The V gene's germline CDR1 is DFQATT and CDR2 SNEGSKA (reference sequence). The DNA of the CDR3 is TGCAGTGCTAAACTGGCGGGGGGGTACAATGAGCAGTTCTTC. The encoded protein is CSAKLAGGYNEQFF.

There are many counts of this clonotype. The gene calls are TRBV6-1 and TRBJ2-6; D is unresolved. The CDR3 length is 14 residues. Germline CDR1 is MNHNS and CDR2 is SASEGT. V dropped 6 bases and J dropped 0 bases, with 6 bases sitting between them. This CDR3 is CASSENSGANVLTF. CDR3 sequence (DNA): TGTGCCAGCAGCGAAAACTCTGGGGCCAACGTCCTGACTTTC.

This clonotype was observed a handful of times. This chain connects TRBV6-5 to TRBJ2-5; 10 bases fit TRBD1. Germline trimming cut 2 bases from V and 5 bases from J; bases unmatched to any gene: 5. CDR1 and CDR2 from the germline V gene are MNHEY and SVGAGI. The CDR3 is made up of 15 amino acids. The CDR3 spells CASSYAGTGAETQYF. The CDR3 DNA reads as TGTGCCAGCAGTTACGCAGGGACAGGGGCCGAGACCCAGTACTTC.

This clonotype was observed at least ten times. This chain connects TRBV2 to TRBJ2-7, with TRBD1 matching 8 bases. The CDR3 is 15 amino acids. After removal of 6 bases from V and 1 base from J, the junction contained 8 bases not matched to a gene. CDR1 is SNHLY, CDR2 FYNNEI, per germline. The CDR3 reads CASRLGQGGSYEQYF. CDR3 bases: TGTGCCAGCAGACTAGGACAGGGCGGATCCTACGAGCAGTACTTC.

The chain carries TRBV5-4 and TRBJ1-1; TRBD1 matches at 10 bases. The trim removed 4 bases at V and 3 bases at J, leaving 6 bases unmatched. The CDR3 is 15 residues long. CDR1 SGHNT and CDR2 YYREEE come from the germline V gene (reference sequence). The CDR3 is CASSPGGTGDTEAFF. CDR3 bases: TGTGCCAGCAGCCCCGGTGGGACAGGGGACACTGAAGCTTTCTTT.

There are many counts of this clonotype. The chain combines TRBV5-1 with TRBJ1-2; D remains ambiguous. The germline V gene has CDR1 SGHRS and CDR2 YFSETQ. CDR3 length: 14 amino acids. Trimming shortened V by 1 base and J by 4 bases, and 11 bases separated the two germline ends. CDR3 bases: TGCGCCAGCAGCTTGTTCGTAGACGGCTATGGCTACACCTTC. Residues: CASSLFVDGYGYTF.

The chain employs TRBV15 and TRBJ2-1; a possible D gene is TRBD2 (5 bases). The CDR3 is made up of 18 amino acids. Trimming took off 1 base at V and 4 bases at J, with 20 bases between the two ends. Germline loops: CDR1 LNHNV, CDR2 YYDKDF (reference sequence). The CDR3 sequence is CATSRGVASSGTYNEQFF. In DNA form, the CDR3 reads TGTGCCACCAGCAGAGGGGTGGCCTCGAGCGGAACTTACAATGAGCAGTTCTTC.

This chain connects TRBV7-2 to TRBJ2-3; 11 bases line up with TRBD2. Germline assignment: CDR1 SGHTA and CDR2 FQGNSA. V was clipped by 5 bases and J by 2 bases; unmatched bases: 3. This CDR3 comprises 15 residues. CDR3 nucleotides: TGTGCCAGCAGCCGTAGCGGGAGGGCCACAGATACGCAGTATTTT. Translated: CASSRSGRATDTQYF.

About this clonotype itself: A read error may explain this, as a much larger clone is one base away. The final CDR3 position lacks the conserved phenylalanine or tryptophan, pointing to a likely read error. The chain links TRBV30 to TRBJ2-1, with D perhaps given as TRBD1 or TRBD2 (5 bases each). Germline loops: CDR1 GTSNPN, CDR2 SVGIG (reference sequence). The V end lost 6 bases, the J end lost 9 bases, and 15 bases lay between the germline ends. The CDR3 is made up of 12 amino acids. CDR3: CACGTVGPEQFL. The DNA of the CDR3 is TGTGCCTGCGGGACGGTTGGACCTGAGCAGTTCTTA.

This clonotype was seen at least ten times. The gene calls are TRBV19 and TRBJ2-4, with D possibly being TRBD1 (6 bases). V was shortened by 7 bases and J by 6 bases, with 16 bases between the two germline ends. The CDR3 spans 14 residues. CDR1 LNHDA and CDR2 SQIVND come from the germline V gene (reference sequence). CDR3 DNA sequence: TGTGCCAGTATTTCGCAGGGGCCAGCAAACATTCAGTACTTC. Protein: CASISQGPANIQYF.

This sequence joins TRBV5-1 and TRBJ2-5; TRBD1 matches at 10 bases. In germline, CDR1 is SGHRS, CDR2 YFSETQ. The J segment lost 3 bases and the V segment lost 1 base, leaving 6 bases of the junction unmatched. This CDR3 is built from 16 residues. The CDR3 region is CASSLHVTGGEETQYF. DNA of the CDR3: TGCGCCAGCAGCTTGCACGTGACAGGGGGCGAAGAGACCCAGTACTTC.